Each of the 16 T cell receptor beta chains below was sequenced from the same sample in a study of blood T cell repertoires in COVID-19. Libraries were prepared by immunoSEQ multiplex PCR; TCRdb keeps only in-frame clonotypes and omits some of them. The table includes fewer than 90,000 clones, 75% to 90% detected once. The specimen sequenced was peripheral blood. These receptors originate from a male donor with acute or convalescent COVID-19.

The chain has TRBV10-3 and TRBJ2-5, with 8 bases lining up with TRBD1. With V trimmed by 0 bases and J by 5 bases, 8 bases remained unmatched. The CDR3 totals 16 residues. Germline V gene lookup returns CDR1 ENHRY and CDR2 SYGVKD. The CDR3 spells CAISESVTGVEETQYF. The CDR3 bases are TGTGCCATCAGTGAGTCCGTGACAGGGGTCGAGGAGACCCAGTACTTC.

The rearrangement uses TRBV7-2 and TRBJ2-3; 8 positions agree with TRBD1. The CDR3 runs 18 residues. Germline loops: CDR1 SGHTA, CDR2 FQGNSA. J gave up 2 bases and V 1 base, and 11 bases lay outside the gene matches. The CDR3 spells CASSLDMTTGAATDTQYF. In nucleotides, the CDR3 is TGTGCCAGCAGCTTAGACATGACGACAGGGGCGGCCACAGATACGCAGTATTTT.

The sample holds a few counts of this clone. This rearrangement joins TRBV19 to TRBJ2-7; TRBD1 aligns across 7 bases. Germline lookup yields CDR1 LNHDA and CDR2 SQIVND (reference sequence). Trimming took 3 bases from V and 3 from J; bases not matched to a gene: 8. There are 15 residues in the CDR3. CDR3 in amino acids: CASSIQPGTDYEQYF. The CDR3 DNA reads as TGTGCCAGTAGTATCCAGCCCGGGACAGACTACGAGCAGTACTTC.

This clone was observed a single time. The chain links TRBV7-9 to TRBJ2-1, with TRBD2 matching 13 bases. The CDR3 totals 16 residues. Germline V gene data show CDR1 as SEHNR and CDR2 as FQNEAQ (reference sequence). V lost 5 bases to trimming and J lost 7 bases; unmatched junction nucleotides: 8. The CDR3 DNA follows: TGTGCCAGCAGCCGACCCGGGACTAGCGGGGCGAATGAGCAGTTCTTC. It is translated as CASSRPGTSGANEQFF.

This clone was picked up a small number of times. The J gene is TRBJ1-1, the V gene TRBV27, with D possibly being TRBD1 (5 bases). CDR1 is MNHEY, CDR2 SMNVEV, per germline (reference sequence). The length of the CDR3 is 17 residues. The ends were cut back, 0 bases at V and 0 bases at J, with 14 bases in the middle. The DNA for the CDR3 is TGTGCCAGCAGTTTATCGGGGGGTTTGAGGGTGAACACTGAAGCTTTCTTT. Translation: CASSLSGGLRVNTEAFF.

The chain combines TRBV7-2 with TRBJ2-7, with D perhaps matching TRBD1 (6 bases). Germline loops: CDR1 SGHTA, CDR2 FQGNSA. This CDR3 is built from 14 residues. With 5 bases removed from V and 0 bases from J, the gap between germline ends came to 11 bases. This CDR3 is CASSRQDSSYEQYF. CDR3 coding DNA: TGTGCCAGCAGCCGCCAGGACAGCTCCTACGAGCAGTACTTC.

The chain is built from TRBV28 and TRBJ2-3; the D gene is possibly TRBD2 (7 bases). The V end was cut by 6 bases, the J end by 0 bases, with 13 bases between. This CDR3 is 15 amino acids long. Germline V gives CDR1 MDHEN, CDR2 SYDVKM. CDR3 bases: TGTGCCAGCAGAGCGGGACACGTTAGCACAGATACGCAGTATTTT. It translates to CASRAGHVSTDTQYF.

This clone was detected once. This chain connects TRBV3-1 (or the pseudogene TRBV3-2) to TRBJ1-4; TRBD1 matches at 10 bases. This CDR3 is 15 amino acids long. Germline assignment: CDR1 LGHDT and CDR2 YNNKEL (reference sequence). The trim removed 3 bases at V and 4 bases at J, leaving 2 bases unmatched. CDR3 region: CASSQRTGGNEKLFF. CDR3 nucleotide sequence: TGTGCCAGCAGCCAGAGGACAGGGGGTAATGAAAAACTGTTTTTT.

The chain combines TRBV5-4 with TRBJ2-7, with 7 bases aligning to TRBD1. This CDR3 spans 13 amino acids. The ends lost 3 bases at V and 5 bases at J; junction bases unmatched: 5. Germline CDR1 SGHNT, CDR2 YYREEE (reference sequence). The CDR3 sequence: CASSSTGTHEQYF. The CDR3 DNA is TGTGCCAGCAGCTCGACAGGGACGCACGAGCAGTACTTC.

The chain combines TRBV7-9 with TRBJ2-1; 9 bases match TRBD2. With V trimmed by 1 base and J by 7 bases, 8 bases remained unmatched. Germline CDR1 SEHNR, CDR2 FQNEAQ (reference sequence). CDR3 length: 16 residues. The DNA for the CDR3 is TGTGCCAGCAGCTTAGTTAGCGGGGGCTTTAGGAATGAGCAGTTCTTC. Encoded protein: CASSLVSGGFRNEQFF.

The chain links TRBV6-5 to TRBJ1-5; no reliable D call. V lost 7 bases to trimming and J lost 0 bases, with 7 bases between them. Germline V lookup: CDR1 MNHEY, CDR2 SVGAGI. The CDR3 length is 13 residues. This CDR3 is CASTGNSNQPQHF. For the CDR3, the DNA is TGTGCCAGCACCGGGAATAGCAATCAGCCCCAGCATTTT.

The rearrangement joins TRBV19 to TRBJ1-6; D not resolved. Germline CDR1 reads LNHDA; CDR2 reads SQIVND (reference sequence). The CDR3 length is 14 residues. The ends were cut back, 3 bases at V and 6 bases at J, with 9 bases in the middle. CDR3 amino acids: CASSIGAGNSPLHF. CDR3 DNA sequence: TGTGCCAGTAGTATTGGTGCAGGTAATTCACCCCTCCACTTT.

The chain combines TRBV3-1 (or the pseudogene TRBV3-2) with TRBJ1-2; 8 nucleotides align to TRBD1. The CDR3 covers 18 residues. CDR1 LGHDT and CDR2 YNNKEL come from the germline V gene (reference sequence). J gave up 2 bases and V 4 bases, and 15 bases lay outside the gene matches. The CDR3: CASSPSYRVRTGNYGYTF. The CDR3 region has the DNA TGTGCCAGCAGCCCGTCGTACAGGGTTCGGACAGGGAACTATGGCTACACCTTC.

This clone was observed a handful of times. This sequence joins TRBV25-1 and TRBJ2-1; weak D call: TRBD2 (5 bases). CDR3 length: 15 amino acids. In germline, CDR1 is MGHDK, CDR2 SYGVNS. Trimming took off 4 bases at V and 5 bases at J, with 15 bases between the two ends. CDR3 nucleotide sequence: TGTGCCAGCAGTGCTCTCTCGGGAATCGACAATGAGCAGTTCTTC. The encoded protein is CASSALSGIDNEQFF.

V gene TRBV30 combines with J gene TRBJ2-7; D perhaps matches TRBD2 (5 bases). The CDR3 totals 13 residues. Trimming took 5 bases from V and 2 from J, leaving 13 bases between them. Germline-derived CDR1 and CDR2 are GTSNPN and SVGIG (reference sequence). CDR3 sequence reads: CAWASGGPYEQYF. The CDR3 DNA reads as TGTGCCTGGGCTTCCGGAGGTCCCTACGAGCAGTACTTC.

This chain connects TRBV4-1 to TRBJ2-1; possibly TRBD2 for D (6 bases). Germline loops: CDR1 MGHRA, CDR2 YSYEKL. This CDR3 spans 15 amino acids. With 4 bases removed from V and 5 bases from J, the gap between germline ends came to 15 bases. This chain's CDR3 is CASSPRSSGNNEQFF. As DNA, the CDR3 is TGCGCCAGCAGCCCCCGGAGTAGCGGCAACAATGAGCAGTTCTTC.